This entry features one T cell receptor (beta chain) sequence. TCRdb's table, derived via immunoSEQ multiplex PCR, lists solely in-frame clones and lacks some. The data show about 43,000 clones, approximately 80% seen once. The source of the sample is a study of blood T cell repertoires in COVID-19. This CDR3 is 14 amino acids long. Germline V gene data show CDR1 as SGDLS and CDR2 as YYNGEE. J lost 1 base, V lost 2 bases, and 3 bases had no gene match. The receptor's source is a woman aged 55 to 70 with acute or convalescent COVID-19. Sequenced input: peripheral blood. The genes are TRBV9 and TRBJ2-7; 7 bases are a match to TRBD2. The CDR3 nucleotides are TGTGCCAGCAGCGTTTCAGCGGGGTCCTACGAGCAGTACTTC. This translates into CASSVSAGSYEQYF.